This note documents a single T cell receptor beta chain sequence. Investigators reverse transcribed all isolated RNA, so they sequenced expressed TCRB transcripts. Data came from immunoSEQ multiplex PCR; TCRdb stores just in-frame clones and leaves some out. Among about 230,000 clones listed, 7.5% to 10% were seen once. The data were taken from a study of beta chain features in type 1 diabetes. This CDR3 has 17 amino acids. V was shortened by 0 bases and J by 1 base, with 15 bases between the two germline ends. Germline V gives CDR1 SNHLY, CDR2 FYNNEI. The chain carries TRBV2 and TRBJ1-1; D uncertain. This TCR derives from a woman aged 18-29 years in good health. The sequenced sample consisted of naive CD4+ T cells from blood. CDR3 residues: CASSEARGREANTEAFF. CDR3 DNA sequence: TGTGCCAGCAGTGAAGCTCGAGGGAGGGAGGCGAACACTGAAGCTTTCTTT.